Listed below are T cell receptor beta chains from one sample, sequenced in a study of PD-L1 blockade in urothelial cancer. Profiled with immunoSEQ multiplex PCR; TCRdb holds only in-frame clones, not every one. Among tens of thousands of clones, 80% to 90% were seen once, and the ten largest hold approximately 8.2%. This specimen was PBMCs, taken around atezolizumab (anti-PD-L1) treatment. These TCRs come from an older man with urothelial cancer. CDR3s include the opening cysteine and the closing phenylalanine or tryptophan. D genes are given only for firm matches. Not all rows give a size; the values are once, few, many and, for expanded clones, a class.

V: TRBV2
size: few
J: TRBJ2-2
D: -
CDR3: CASSTGSTGELFF
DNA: TGTGCCAGCAGCACAGGGAGCACCGGGGAGCTGTTTTTT

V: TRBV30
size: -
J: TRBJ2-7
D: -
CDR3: CASKGRVHEQYF
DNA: TGTGCCTCAAAAGGGCGGGTACACGAGCAGTACTTC

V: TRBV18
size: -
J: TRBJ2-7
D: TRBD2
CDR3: CASSPPGLAGSHEQYF
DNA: TGTGCCAGCTCACCACCTGGACTAGCGGGATCCCACGAGCAGTACTTC

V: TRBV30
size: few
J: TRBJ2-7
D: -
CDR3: CAWKYGMGYEQYF
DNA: TGTGCCTGGAAGTACGGGATGGGCTACGAGCAGTACTTC

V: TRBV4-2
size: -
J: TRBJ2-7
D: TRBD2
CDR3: CASSTVRGGSEEQYF
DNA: TGTGCCAGCTCAACAGTCCGGGGAGGGTCAGAAGAGCAGTACTTC

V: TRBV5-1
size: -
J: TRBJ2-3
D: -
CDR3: CASSSGTGLRTDTQYF
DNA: TGCGCCAGCAGCTCCGGTACAGGGCTACGGACAGATACGCAGTATTTT

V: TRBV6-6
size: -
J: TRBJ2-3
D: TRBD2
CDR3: CASSHRAGLVGDTQYF
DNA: TGTGCCAGCAGTCATAGGGCTGGACTAGTAGGCGATACGCAGTATTTT

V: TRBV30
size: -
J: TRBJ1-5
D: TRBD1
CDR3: CAWGGTGAVLNQPQHF
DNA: TGTGCCTGGGGGGGGACAGGTGCAGTTTTAAATCAGCCCCAGCATTTT

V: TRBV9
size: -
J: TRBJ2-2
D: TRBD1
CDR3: CASSVRQGASTGELFF
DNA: TGTGCCAGCAGCGTAAGGCAGGGGGCTTCCACCGGGGAGCTGTTTTTT

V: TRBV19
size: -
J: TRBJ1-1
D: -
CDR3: CASTPGMSGTEAFF
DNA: TGTGCCAGTACCCCGGGAATGTCGGGCACTGAAGCTTTCTTT

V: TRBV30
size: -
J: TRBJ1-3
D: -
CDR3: CAWSVRLSSGNTIYF
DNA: TGTGCCTGGAGTGTGAGACTGAGCTCTGGAAACACCATATATTTT

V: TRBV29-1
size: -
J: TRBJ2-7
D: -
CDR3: CSVELQADGREQYF
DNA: TGCAGCGTTGAATTACAGGCGGACGGTCGGGAGCAGTACTTC

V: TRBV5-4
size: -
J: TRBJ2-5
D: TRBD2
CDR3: CASSLSGISSGETQYF
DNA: TGTGCCAGCAGCCTTAGCGGGATCAGCTCCGGCGAGACCCAGTACTTC

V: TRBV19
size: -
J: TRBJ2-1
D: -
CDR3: CASSAPDRSEQFF
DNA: TGTGCCAGTAGTGCCCCTGACAGGAGTGAGCAGTTCTTC

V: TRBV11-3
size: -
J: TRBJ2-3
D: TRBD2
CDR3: CASSLAREGLDTQYF
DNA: TGTGCCAGCAGCTTAGCACGGGAGGGCCTAGATACGCAGTATTTT

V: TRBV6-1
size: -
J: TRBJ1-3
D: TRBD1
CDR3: CASNQGDTIYF
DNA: TGTGCCAGCAATCAGGGGGACACCATATATTTT